These 18 T cell receptor beta chains were sequenced from one sample in a study of tumor and adjacent non-tumor tissue in lung cancer. The template was RNA from unsorted bulk tissue. More than 3 cm separated this lung sample from the edge of the tumor. The library came from three nested PCR rounds adapted from ARM-PCR protocols. TCRdb recomputed calls from the multiplex PCR reads with MiXCR, one row per CDR3 protein. The sample lists about 90,000 distinct CDR3 sequences; around 80% were seen once. The specimen sequenced was distant non-tumor lung tissue. The source is a woman aged 45-65 years with non-small cell lung cancer.

This chain uses TRBV12-3 or TRBV12-4 with TRBJ2-2, with 9 bases identical to TRBD1. Losses at the gene ends were 10 bases for V and 2 bases for J; bases not matched to a gene: 11. CDR3 length: 16 amino acids. The CDR3 bases are TGTGCCACCAGCTTAGGGACAGGGAGAAACACCGGGGAGCTGTTTTTT. Protein: CATSLGTGRNTGELFF.

This clonotype has more than one count but fewer than ten. A much larger clonotype is one base distant, so this may be a read error. The chain couples TRBV7-8 to TRBJ2-1, with no clear D. The germline V gene has CDR1 SGHVS and CDR2 FQNEAQ. The CDR3 is made up of 13 amino acids. V lost 1 base and J 9 bases, leaving 10 bases between the germline ends. In DNA form, the CDR3 reads TGTGCCAGCAGCTTAGATAATAGCTTTGAGCAGTTCTTC. This translates into CASSLDNSFEQFF.

As concerns this clonotype: The junction shows a germline mismatch at one end, possibly a read error. V usage is TRBV12-3 or TRBV12-4 and J usage is TRBJ2-2; D ambiguous. The CDR3 totals 14 residues. The CDR3 sequence: CTSIASLAAGELFF. For the CDR3, the DNA is TGTACCAGCATCGCCTCATTGGCGGCCGGGGAGCTGTTTTTT.

The rearrangement joins TRBV6-2 or TRBV6-3 to TRBJ2-4; D is undetermined. CDR1 MNHEY and CDR2 SVGEGT come from the germline V gene. The germline V and J ends were trimmed by 11 bases and 9 bases, with 11 bases remaining between them. The CDR3 length is 10 residues. The DNA for the CDR3 is TGTGCCGGCGGCAGGAGCATTCAGTACTTC. Protein product: CAGGRSIQYF.

This chain connects TRBV6-2 or TRBV6-3 to TRBJ1-1, with D possibly matching TRBD1 (5 bases). CDR1 is MNHEY, CDR2 SVGEGT, per germline. This CDR3 region has 14 residues. V lost 6 bases and J lost 0, with 11 bases in between. The CDR3 DNA is TGTGCCAGCAGGTCGACAGAGATGAACACTGAAGCTTTCTTT. Translation gives CASRSTEMNTEAFF.

This clonotype showed up just a few times. The rearrangement joins TRBV12-3 or TRBV12-4 to TRBJ2-7, with D perhaps TRBD1 (5 bases). This CDR3 is built from 11 residues. With 10 bases removed from V and 9 bases from J, the gap between germline ends came to 16 bases. CDR3 sequence (DNA): TGTGCCAACCGGGCAGGGCTGTGGCAGTACTTC. It encodes CANRAGLWQYF.

A word on this clonotype: At one of its ends the junction is not consistent with the germline gene, which may arise from a read error. The V and J genes are TRBV5-6 and TRBJ2-5, with D uncertain. The CDR3 is 15 amino acids. Germline V gene data show CDR1 as SGHDT and CDR2 as YYEEEE. The DNA for the CDR3 is TGTGCCAGCATCATCAACCGAAACCTCCAAGAGACCCTGTACTTC. Its protein is CASIINRNLQETLYF.

Note on this clonotype: The germline gene is not matched at one end of the junction; a read error may be the cause. V usage is TRBV11-2 and J usage is TRBJ2-2, with a weak D call TRBD1 (6 bases). The CDR3 has 14 residues. The V gene's germline CDR1 is SGHAT and CDR2 FQNNGV. The CDR3 here is CTSSLARDIGELFF. DNA of the CDR3: TGTACCAGCAGTCTTGCTAGGGACATCGGGGAGCTGTTTTTT.

The chain carries TRBV7-9 and TRBJ2-1; possible D gene TRBD1, 6 bases. The CDR3 loop spans 18 amino acids. Per germline, CDR1 SEHNR and CDR2 FQNEAQ (reference sequence). V dropped 6 bases and J dropped 6 bases, with 27 bases sitting between them. CDR3 DNA sequence: TGTGCCAGCAGGTACCTCGCCCCAGGGGTGAGTCTTCCCAATGAGCAGTTCTTC. The encoded protein is CASRYLAPGVSLPNEQFF.

This clonotype was seen many times. The V call is TRBV5-1, the J call TRBJ2-5; D possibly corresponds to TRBD1 (5 bases). V lost 0 bases and J lost 5, with 5 bases in between. The CDR3 length is 12 residues. Per germline, CDR1 SGHRS and CDR2 YFSETQ. The CDR3 DNA reads as TGCGCCAGCAGCTTGGACAGGGAGACCCAGTACTTC. As protein: CASSLDRETQYF.

With respect to this clonotype: At one end, the junction sequence differs from germline, possibly due to a read error. The chain recombines TRBV6-1 with TRBJ2-2; possibly TRBD2 for D (6 bases). The germline V gene has CDR1 MNHNS and CDR2 SASEGT. The CDR3 totals 17 residues. CDR3 sequence reads: CASSGRAQGGSAGEMFF. The CDR3 DNA reads TGTGCGAGCAGTGGCCGGGCGCAGGGAGGTAGTGCCGGGGAGATGTTTTTT.

This clonotype was picked up a small number of times. A much larger clone sits a single nucleotide away, making a read error possible. V is TRBV5-6 and J is TRBJ1-5; weak D call: TRBD1 (6 bases). The J call may be in error: the DNA end matches TRBJ2-3 better. Germline V gene lookup returns CDR1 SGHDT and CDR2 YYEEEE. There are 14 residues in the CDR3. The CDR3 coding sequence is TGTGCCAGCAGCTTGTGGGGGCGCAATCAGCCCCAGTATTTT. Its protein is CASSLWGRNQPQYF.

The rearrangement uses TRBV12-3 or TRBV12-4 and TRBJ1-4, with 7 bases fitting TRBD1. V lost 5 bases to trimming and J lost 8 bases; unmatched junction nucleotides: 8. The CDR3 contains 14 residues. This chain's CDR3 is CASSQQGCEEKLFF. DNA of the CDR3: TGTGCCAGCAGTCAACAGGGGTGTGAAGAAAAACTGTTTTTT.

On this clonotype: A junction boundary mismatches the germline segment, possibly from a read error. The V call is TRBV4-2, the J call TRBJ2-1, with unresolved D. The CDR3 length is 15 residues. Germline values: CDR1 LGHNA, CDR2 YNFKEQ. The DNA of the CDR3 is TGTGCCAGCAGCCAAGTCAATGTGGAATACAATGATCAGTTCTTC. Its translation: CASSQVNVEYNDQFF.

Note on this clonotype: A read error may account for a junction end that differs from germline. The chain employs TRBV10-2 and TRBJ2-7; no clear D gene. Germline CDR1 WSHSY, CDR2 SAAADI. This CDR3 has 12 residues. This chain's CDR3 is CACSEPNFEQYF. As DNA, the CDR3 is TGCGCCTGCAGTGAGCCTAATTTCGAGCAGTACTTC.

To note about this clonotype: This CDR3 fails to terminate in the conserved phenylalanine or tryptophan, so it likely reflects a read error. The chain is built from TRBV4-1 and TRBJ2-1; a possible D gene is TRBD1 (6 bases). CDR1 and CDR2 (germline): MGHRA, YSYEKL. The CDR3 extends over 13 amino acids. V was trimmed by 3 bases and J by 9 bases, leaving 12 bases between them. The CDR3 here is CASSHKGDTEQFS. CDR3 nucleotide sequence: TGCGCCAGCAGCCATAAGGGGGACACTGAGCAGTTCTCC.

This clonotype was seen repeatedly, ten times or more. The rearrangement links TRBV7-9 to TRBJ1-1; 9 bases fit TRBD1. With V trimmed by 6 bases and J by 5 bases, 7 bases remained unmatched. The CDR3 totals 14 residues. Germline V gives CDR1 SEHNR, CDR2 FQNEAQ (reference sequence). CDR3 sequence reads: CASSLTGGITEAFF. DNA for the CDR3: TGTGCCAGCAGTCTTACAGGGGGCATAACTGAAGCTTTCTTT.

CDR3 sequence reads: CASSLEAGRQNEQFF. In DNA form, the CDR3 reads TGTGCCAGCAGCTTAGAAGCAGGAAGGCAGAATGAGCAGTTCTTC. The V gene is TRBV11-2, the J gene TRBJ2-1; no clear D gene. Trimming cost V 0 bases and J 7 bases, with 13 bases left between them. Germline CDR1 SGHAT, CDR2 FQNNGV. The CDR3 loop spans 15 amino acids.